This T cell receptor (beta chain) stems from a study of early T cells in non-severe SARS-CoV-2 infection. Trimming shortened V by 1 base and J by 5 bases, and 4 bases separated the two germline ends. Germline V gene sequence: CDR1 SNHLY, CDR2 FYNNEI. This CDR3 spans 12 amino acids. Tagging with unique molecular identifiers was applied to individual cDNA molecules. TCRdb fed the 5' RACE reads into MiXCR, producing one record per CDR3 protein. This table holds 120,000 or so distinct CDR3 sequences, around 12% found once. The sample here was whole blood, taken at baseline. The chain links TRBV2 to TRBJ2-3; D call uncertain. This clonotype was obtained from an adult who was a healthcare worker with PCR-confirmed SARS-CoV-2 infection or an uninfected control (not recorded which). CDR3 DNA sequence: TGTGCCAGCAGTGAAGTACAAGATACGCAGTATTTT. Protein product: CASSEVQDTQYF.